The present entry profiles one T cell receptor (beta chain) with its context. What it recognizes is unknown. These data belong to a study of cytomegalovirus exposure and HLA in healthy donors. Study findings and constraints: Accurate prediction of HLA-A and HLA-B alleles (for most subjects) was reportedly achieved from TCR beta sequences.

The PCR made use of 60 Vbeta and 13 Jbeta primers. Study processing details: Among the unique TCR beta chains that a later analysis counted, around 82 million in all, around 11 million were shared. Sequenced by immunoSEQ multiplex PCR; TCRdb stores in-frame clones only, minus some. The D gene and trimming were derived from the DNA, and the V and J assignments and clone size from that table. Of about 130,000 clones in the sample, about 78% were seen once. This CDR3 contains 18 residues. Losses at the gene ends were 3 bases for V and 4 bases for J; bases not matched to a gene: 10. CDR1 is SGHRS, CDR2 YFSETQ, per germline.

The sequencing sample was made of PBMCs. The clonotype originates from a man aged 45-65 years in good health and CMV-seronegative. The chain joins TRBV5-1 to TRBJ2-2, with TRBD2 matching 12 bases. For the CDR3, the DNA is TGCGCCAGCAGCTGGGGGACTAGCGGGTTGAAGGGCACCGGGGAGCTGTTTTTT. It is translated as CASSWGTSGLKGTGELFF.